This T cell receptor beta chain appears in the sequencing data of a study of blood T cell repertoires in COVID-19. Study details: Acute and convalescent COVID-19 specimens originated in the United States, Italy and Spain. PBMCs, B-cell-depleted T cells, or T cells were the source of the cDNA or gDNA that made up the material.

Original processing notes: Scientists estimated how many nucleated cells there were by amplifying reference gene primers. This table comes from immunoSEQ multiplex PCR, and its TCRdb copy is limited to in-frame clones, with some not included. That table gives V, J and clone size, and the DNA gave D and trimming. The sample holds about 290,000 clones, 75% to 90% seen once. Germline CDR1 reads MNHEY; CDR2 reads SMNVEV (reference sequence). V gave up 6 bases and J gave up 0 bases, with 3 bases separating them. The CDR3 sequence is 11 residues long. The V and J genes are TRBV27 and TRBJ2-7; D remains ambiguous. Sequenced material: peripheral blood. This clonotype originated in a woman between 25 and 40 years old with active or convalescent COVID-19. CDR3 in amino acids: CASSFSYEQYF. The CDR3 coding sequence is TGTGCCAGCAGCTTCTCCTACGAGCAGTACTTC.